This passage covers 6 T cell receptor beta chains from one sample sequenced in a study of OX40 agonist ivuxolimab in advanced cancers. Profiling relied on immunoSEQ multiplex PCR, and the TCRdb table lists in-frame clones only, not all of them. Found here are 75,000 to 95,000 clones, approximately 90% of them singletons; the top ten hold around 0.51%. Sample: CD4+ or CD8+ T cells sorted from blood, taken in a trial of the OX40 agonist ivuxolimab. Every receptor here comes from an adult with an advanced solid tumor such as melanoma, head and neck, liver or kidney cancer.

V and J are TRBV6-1 and TRBJ1-5; a possible D gene is TRBD1 (6 bases). Trimming took 5 bases from V and 5 from J, leaving 16 bases between them. The germline V gene encodes CDR1 MNHNS and CDR2 SASEGT. The CDR3 consists of 15 residues. Here the CDR3 reads CASSTGTREDQPQHF. The CDR3 DNA follows: TGTGCCAGCAGTACCGGGACAAGAGAGGATCAGCCCCAGCATTTT.

The table lists this clone with a few counts. The chain combines TRBV18 with TRBJ2-7, with D possibly matching TRBD1 (5 bases). Germline CDR1 is KGHSH and CDR2 is LQKENI. The CDR3 is 14 residues long. Trimming took off 6 bases at V and 7 bases at J, with 19 bases between the two ends. CDR3: CASSPAGNLLEQYF. In DNA form, the CDR3 reads TGTGCCAGCTCCCCGGCAGGGAACCTACTGGAGCAGTACTTC.

This clone showed up just once. This chain joins TRBV29-1 and TRBJ1-2; TRBD1 matches at 9 bases. V dropped 3 bases and J dropped 4; count of bases not matched to a gene: 9. Germline CDR1 is SQVTM and CDR2 is ANQGSEA. The CDR3 sequence is 15 residues long. The CDR3 DNA reads TGCAGCGTTGATGTCCCGGGACAGGGAGGCTATGGCTACACCTTC. It codes for CSVDVPGQGGYGYTF.

V and J are TRBV29-1 and TRBJ2-1, with D possibly TRBD2 on 6 matching bases. The CDR3 has 12 amino acids. The germline V gene encodes CDR1 SQVTM and CDR2 ANQGSEA. Between the trimmed V and J ends, which lost 6 bases and 5 bases, there was a span of 11 bases. Here the CDR3 DNA reads TGCAGCGTGGCGGAGGGAAACAATGAGCAGTTCTTC. This encodes CSVAEGNNEQFF.

The chain couples TRBV9 to TRBJ1-1, with D unresolved. The CDR3 contains 15 residues. Germline V CDR1 and CDR2: SGDLS, YYNGEE. V gave up 0 bases and J gave up 1 base, with 10 bases separating them. This CDR3 is CASSVDPISNTEAFF. In nucleotides, the CDR3 is TGTGCCAGCAGCGTAGATCCGATATCGAACACTGAAGCTTTCTTT.

V is TRBV2 and J is TRBJ1-6; perhaps TRBD1 as D (5 bases). The germline V gene has CDR1 SNHLY and CDR2 FYNNEI. The CDR3 runs to 14 residues. V lost 4 bases and J 6 bases, leaving 10 bases between the germline ends. As DNA, the CDR3 is TGTGCCAGCAGTGTCGGGGGGTTTAATTCACCCCTCCACTTT. Protein product: CASSVGGFNSPLHF.